The rows below give T cell receptor beta chains drawn from one sample of a study of T cells in Graves' hyperthyroidism and ophthalmopathy. TCRdb reanalysed the multiplex PCR reads using MiXCR and keeps one entry per CDR3 protein. The repertoire holds fewer than 700,000 distinct CDR3 sequences, with 15% to 20% as singletons. The sequenced sample was blood. These receptors were taken from a woman under 40 with Graves' hyperthyroidism. The CDR3 runs from the conserved cysteine through the conserved F or W. D genes are given only for firm matches. Clone size is given for some rows only: seen once, a few or many times, or a class if the clone is expanded.

J: TRBJ2-5; D: -; V: TRBV4-1; size: -; DNA: TGCGCCAGCAGCCGGGGGGCGGGGGCTCTCGGAGAGACCCAGTACTTC; CDR3: CASSRGAGALGETQYF
J: TRBJ2-7; D: TRBD2; V: TRBV4-2; size: few; DNA: TGTGCCAGCAGCCATTCCGTCAGGACGGGAGGAAATGACGAGCAGTACTTC; CDR3: CASSHSVRTGGNDEQYF
J: TRBJ2-7; D: -; V: TRBV5-6; size: few; DNA: TGTGCCAGCAGCTACTTTGCCTCCATCCCTCCCTACGAGCAGTACTTC; CDR3: CASSYFASIPPYEQYF
J: TRBJ2-7; D: -; V: TRBV7-8; size: many; DNA: TGTGCCAGCAGCTCCTCGGGACACCCCTCCTACGAGCAGTACTTC; CDR3: CASSSSGHPSYEQYF
J: TRBJ2-1; D: -; V: TRBV7-9; size: -; DNA: TGTGCCAGCAGCCAGAAAAGCAGGCGACATGAGCAGTTCTTC; CDR3: CASSQKSRRHEQFF
J: TRBJ2-3; D: -; V: TRBV18; size: many; DNA: TGTGCCAGCTCACCGTCACCCGGTAGCACAGATACGCAGTATTTT; CDR3: CASSPSPGSTDTQYF
J: TRBJ2-1; D: -; V: TRBV2; size: many; DNA: TGTGCCAGTAAACTAGAATCCTACAATGAGCAGTTCTTC; CDR3: CASKLESYNEQFF
J: TRBJ1-3; D: TRBD1; V: TRBV5-1; size: few; DNA: TGCGCCAGCAGCTTCAGGACAGGGAGTAACTCTGGAAACACCATATATTTT; CDR3: CASSFRTGSNSGNTIYF
J: TRBJ2-3; D: TRBD1; V: TRBV24-1; size: many; DNA: TGTGCCACCAGTGATGTCCGGGACAGACACACAGATACGCAGTATTTT; CDR3: CATSDVRDRHTDTQYF
J: TRBJ2-2; D: TRBD2; V: TRBV18; size: -; DNA: TGTGCCAGCTCACCACCGCTAGCGGTTAACACCGGGGAGCTGTTTTTT; CDR3: CASSPPLAVNTGELFF
J: TRBJ2-7; D: -; V: TRBV11-2; size: many; DNA: TGTGCCAGCAGCCGTATCCAGGGGCGGGGTAACGAGCAGTACTTC; CDR3: CASSRIQGRGNEQYF
J: TRBJ2-1; D: -; V: TRBV5-1; size: few; DNA: TGCGCCAGCAGCTTGGGACACCCAGCGGCCTACAATGAGCAGTTCTTC; CDR3: CASSLGHPAAYNEQFF
J: TRBJ1-2; D: -; V: TRBV11-2; size: many; DNA: TGTGCCAGCAGCTTAGACCCCTGGGGGGCGTATGGCTACACCTTC; CDR3: CASSLDPWGAYGYTF
J: TRBJ2-2; D: -; V: TRBV5-1; size: -; DNA: TGCGCCAGCAGCTTGGGACCAAGCGGCACCGGGGAGCTGTTTTTT; CDR3: CASSLGPSGTGELFF
J: TRBJ1-1; D: -; V: TRBV7-9; size: few; DNA: TGTGCCAGCAGCCAAACAGGATTGAACACTGAAGCTTTCTTT; CDR3: CASSQTGLNTEAFF
J: TRBJ1-5; D: TRBD1; V: TRBV6-1; size: few; DNA: TGTGCCAGCCTGGACAGGGGCCCATTTAGCAATCAGCCCCAGCATTTT; CDR3: CASLDRGPFSNQPQHF
J: TRBJ2-7; D: TRBD1; V: TRBV7-9; size: many; DNA: TGTGCCAGCAGCACCCAGGGGGTGGGCCATTACGAGCAGTACTTC; CDR3: CASSTQGVGHYEQYF
J: TRBJ2-2; D: -; V: TRBV25-1; size: -; DNA: TGTGCCAGCAGTGACTCACGACTTGCGAACACCGGGGAGCTGTTTTTT; CDR3: CASSDSRLANTGELFF
J: TRBJ2-1; D: TRBD2; V: TRBV9; size: -; DNA: TGTGCCAGCAGCGTAGTTCCAGGGAGGGTTGATGAGCAGTTCTTC; CDR3: CASSVVPGRVDEQFF
J: TRBJ2-3; D: TRBD2; V: TRBV7-9; size: -; DNA: TGTGCCAGCAGCTTAGGAGGATGGGCGCGGGAGAACACAGATACGCAGTATTTT; CDR3: CASSLGGWARENTDTQYF
J: TRBJ1-2; D: -; V: TRBV20-1; size: many; DNA: TGCAGTGCTAGTGTGGACATCCCCTATGGCTACACCTTC; CDR3: CSASVDIPYGYTF
J: TRBJ2-1; D: TRBD2; V: TRBV24-1; size: -; DNA: TGTGCCACCAGTGACCAAAGCGGGAGGGCCGATGAGCAGTTCTTC; CDR3: CATSDQSGRADEQFF
J: TRBJ2-1; D: -; V: TRBV7-3; size: many; DNA: TGTGCCAGCAGCCAAGGGACCGTCTCCTACAATGAGCAGTTCTTC; CDR3: CASSQGTVSYNEQFF
J: TRBJ2-7; D: -; V: TRBV27; size: -; DNA: TGTGCCAGCAGTTTCGGGACCGCGAGCTCCTACGAGCAGTACTTC; CDR3: CASSFGTASSYEQYF
J: TRBJ1-6; D: -; V: TRBV19; size: -; DNA: TGTGCCAGTAGTCTCCAGGGGCGTCGATCACCCCTCCACTTT; CDR3: CASSLQGRRSPLHF
J: TRBJ2-1; D: -; V: TRBV27; size: few; DNA: TGTGCCAGCAGTTTATCGGACCATCCGGATGAGCAGTTCTTC; CDR3: CASSLSDHPDEQFF